Listed here are 14 T cell receptor beta chains from one sample, sequenced in a study of cytomegalovirus exposure and HLA in healthy donors. Repertoires were generated with immunoSEQ multiplex PCR, while TCRdb's copy carries only in-frame clones and drops some. This table has more than 120,000 clones, approximately 88% appearing once. Sample: PBMCs. The receptors here all came from a young man in good health and CMV-seropositive.

V gene TRBV4-1 combines with J gene TRBJ2-3, with a weak D call TRBD2 (5 bases). Trimming cost V 3 bases and J 3 bases, with 13 bases left between them. This CDR3 is built from 15 residues. Looked up from germline, CDR1 is MGHRA and CDR2 is YSYEKL. The CDR3 nucleotides are TGCGCCAGCAGCCAGACACAACTAGAGACAGATACGCAGTATTTT. It specifies CASSQTQLETDTQYF.

The chain's CDR3 is CASSLGPGPGVYEQYF. CDR3 DNA sequence: TGTGCCAGCAGCTTAGGGCCGGGCCCGGGAGTGTACGAGCAGTACTTC. The J gene is TRBJ2-7, the V gene TRBV13, with D possibly TRBD2 on 6 matching bases. The CDR3 loop spans 16 amino acids. Trimming cost V 0 bases and J 4 bases, with 16 bases left between them. CDR1 is PRHDT, CDR2 FYEKMQ, per germline (reference sequence). The full variable domain, completed using reference TRBV13 and TRBJ2-7, is AAGVIQSPRHLIKEKRETATLKCYPIPRHDTVYWYQQGPGQDPQFLISFYEKMQSDKGSIPDRFSAQQFSDYHSELNMSSLELGDSALYFCASSLGPGPGVYEQYFGPGTRLTVT.

The chain carries TRBV6-1 and TRBJ2-7; no clear D. Trimming pared 2 bases from V and 3 bases from J, leaving 11 bases between. This CDR3 is built from 14 residues. Germline CDR1 and CDR2: MNHNS and SASEGT. In DNA form, the CDR3 reads TGTGCCAGCAGTGAAAGGTCGGGTTTCTACGAGCAGTACTTC. Protein sequence: CASSERSGFYEQYF.

The chain is built from TRBV9 and TRBJ2-5; D remains ambiguous. V shed 0 bases and J shed 1 base, with 7 bases lying between them. The CDR3 runs 14 residues. CDR1 is SGDLS, CDR2 YYNGEE, per germline. The CDR3 loop is CASSVADSQETQYF. The CDR3 region has the DNA TGTGCCAGCAGCGTAGCCGACTCCCAAGAGACCCAGTACTTC. Looking up the rest from reference TRBV9 and TRBJ2-5 gives the full variable domain: DSGVTQTPKHLITATGQRVTLRCSPRSGDLSVYWYQQSLDQGLQFLIQYYNGEERAKGNILERFSAQQFPDLHSELNLSSLELGDSALYFCASSVADSQETQYFGPGTRLLVL.

The chain recombines TRBV4-1 with TRBJ1-1; 9 nucleotides align to TRBD1. The germline CDR1 and CDR2 sequences are MGHRA and YSYEKL. The CDR3 consists of 14 residues. With 3 bases clipped from V and 9 bases from J, the junction kept 8 bases outside the gene matches. Here the CDR3 DNA reads TGCGCCAGCAGCCAGGATGGACAGGGGATGCAAGCTTTCTTT. It yields the protein CASSQDGQGMQAFF.

The chain is built from TRBV7-9 and TRBJ2-3; a weak D match, TRBD2 (5 bases). CDR1 is SEHNR and CDR2 is FQNEAQ in the germline V gene (reference sequence). Trimming shortened V by 5 bases and J by 2 bases, and 11 bases separated the two germline ends. This CDR3 contains 14 residues. CDR3 DNA sequence: TGTGCCAGCAGCCCGGGGTCCAACACAGATACGCAGTATTTT. Translation: CASSPGSNTDTQYF. The full variable domain, its missing parts supplied by reference TRBV7-9 and TRBJ2-3, is DTGVSQNPRHKITKRGQNVTFRCDPISEHNRLYWYRQTLGQGPEFLTYFQNEAQLEKSRLLSDRFSAERPKGSFSTLEIQRTEQGDSAMYLCASSPGSNTDTQYFGPGTRLTVL.

The rearrangement uses TRBV18 and TRBJ2-1; a weak D match, TRBD2 (7 bases). The CDR3 sequence is 17 residues long. Per germline, CDR1 KGHSH and CDR2 LQKENI. The V end was cut by 6 bases, the J end by 1 base, with 19 bases between. CDR3 sequence (DNA): TGTGCCAGCTCGCGGTCTGAAGGGAGGGGGTCCTACAATGAGCAGTTCTTC. Amino acids: CASSRSEGRGSYNEQFF.

The V call is TRBV30, the J call TRBJ1-4; a weak D match, TRBD1 (5 bases). V shed 3 bases and J shed 8 bases, with 13 bases lying between them. CDR1 and CDR2 from the germline V gene are GTSNPN and SVGIG (reference sequence). The CDR3 is 13 residues long. For the CDR3, the DNA is TGTGCCTGGAGAGGGCAGGGCAGGGAAAAACTGTTTTTT. This gives the protein CAWRGQGREKLFF.

The rearrangement uses TRBV11-2 and TRBJ2-7, with D possibly matching TRBD1 (6 bases). The CDR3 length is 11 residues. V lost 3 bases and J lost 7, with 7 bases in between. Germline V gene data show CDR1 as SGHAT and CDR2 as FQNNGV. The CDR3 sequence: CASSLRGEQYF. CDR3 bases: TGTGCCAGCAGCTTGAGGGGGGAGCAGTACTTC.

The chain combines TRBV5-4 with TRBJ2-1; 11 bases fit TRBD2. The junction had 3 bases not matched to a gene; V was cut back by 3 bases and J by 4 bases. This CDR3 comprises 15 residues. Germline V CDR1 and CDR2: SGHNT, YYREEE (reference sequence). CDR3 sequence: CASSSGTSGYNEQFF. The CDR3, as DNA: TGTGCCAGCAGCTCCGGGACTAGCGGTTACAATGAGCAGTTCTTC.

This chain's CDR3 is CASSEGSNTDTQYF. As DNA, the CDR3 is TGTGCCAGCAGTGAGGGGAGTAACACAGATACGCAGTATTTT. This chain links TRBV2 with TRBJ2-3; D possibly corresponds to TRBD2 (5 bases). V was trimmed by 3 bases and J by 2 bases, leaving 9 bases between them. This CDR3 contains 14 residues. Germline V gene lookup returns CDR1 SNHLY and CDR2 FYNNEI.

This chain connects TRBV11-2 to TRBJ1-2; 9 bases map to TRBD1. The germline V gene encodes CDR1 SGHAT and CDR2 FQNNGV. After removal of 3 bases from V and 4 bases from J, the junction contained 6 bases not matched to a gene. The CDR3 sequence is 15 residues long. CDR3 sequence (DNA): TGTGCCAGCAGCTTGGGACAGGGCTTACCCTATGGCTACACCTTC. Translated, it gives CASSLGQGLPYGYTF.

The DNA of the CDR3 is TGTGCCAGCTCACCACGCGGTTATGGCTACACCTTC. This encodes CASSPRGYGYTF. V and J are TRBV18 and TRBJ1-2, with D hard to call. V lost 1 base and J lost 5, with 5 bases in between. Germline V gene lookup returns CDR1 KGHSH and CDR2 LQKENI. The CDR3 totals 12 residues.

V is TRBV7-9 and J is TRBJ2-7, with D hard to call. Germline loops: CDR1 SEHNR, CDR2 FQNEAQ (reference sequence). There are 13 residues in the CDR3. V was clipped by 5 bases and J by 3 bases, with 11 bases between them. The CDR3 is CASSPQFLYEQYF. The CDR3 nucleotides are TGTGCCAGCAGCCCACAGTTCCTCTACGAGCAGTACTTC.